This T cell receptor beta chain appears in the sequencing data of a study of blood T cell repertoires in COVID-19. Study background: Acute-phase and convalescent COVID-19 samples originated in the United States, Italy and Spain. T cells, B-cell-depleted T cells, or PBMCs supplied cDNA or gDNA.

How the authors handled the data: Nucleated cell counts were estimated from reference gene primer amplification. Repertoires were generated with immunoSEQ multiplex PCR, while TCRdb's copy carries only in-frame clones and drops some. That table furnishes V, J and clone size, whereas the DNA furnished D and trimming. The sample lists over 100,000 clones, 84% occurring once. Between the trimmed V and J ends, which lost 4 bases and 1 base, there was a span of 8 bases. The CDR3 runs 13 residues. Germline V CDR1 and CDR2: SGHRS, YFSETQ. Sequenced: peripheral blood. This chain uses TRBV5-1 with TRBJ1-1; D is unclear. This receptor was identified in a woman aged 55-70 years with acute or convalescent COVID-19. The CDR3 is CASSLTRNTEAFF. DNA for the CDR3: TGCGCCAGCAGCCTAACCCGGAACACTGAAGCTTTCTTT.